The following is a T cell receptor (beta chain) sequence with its context. Deletions cut 0 bases from V and 12 bases from J, with 15 bases between. This CDR3 is built from 14 residues. CDR1 and CDR2 (germline): LGHNA, YSLEER. The data derive from a study of blood T cell repertoires in COVID-19. This study enrolled people aged roughly 18 to 90 from about two dozen US geographic areas. The study assigned cohorts using participant-reported clinical history. Two negative PCRs, clearance, or symptom resolution were required of recovered Cohort 3 donors. The method was immunoSEQ multiplex PCR; TCRdb's version includes in-frame clones alone and lacks a portion of them. There are a few hundred thousand clones in the sample; roughly 86% occur only once, and about 8.9% lies in the top ten.

The chain carries TRBV4-3 and TRBJ2-1, with TRBD1 as a possible D gene (5 bases). The sample comprised PBMCs or T cells enriched from blood (not recorded which). The sequence was collected from a woman under 30 who had recovered from COVID-19. CDR3 nucleotides: TGCGCCAGCAGCCAAGATCCATTCGTGACAGCGCAGTTCTTC. Translating gives CASSQDPFVTAQFF.